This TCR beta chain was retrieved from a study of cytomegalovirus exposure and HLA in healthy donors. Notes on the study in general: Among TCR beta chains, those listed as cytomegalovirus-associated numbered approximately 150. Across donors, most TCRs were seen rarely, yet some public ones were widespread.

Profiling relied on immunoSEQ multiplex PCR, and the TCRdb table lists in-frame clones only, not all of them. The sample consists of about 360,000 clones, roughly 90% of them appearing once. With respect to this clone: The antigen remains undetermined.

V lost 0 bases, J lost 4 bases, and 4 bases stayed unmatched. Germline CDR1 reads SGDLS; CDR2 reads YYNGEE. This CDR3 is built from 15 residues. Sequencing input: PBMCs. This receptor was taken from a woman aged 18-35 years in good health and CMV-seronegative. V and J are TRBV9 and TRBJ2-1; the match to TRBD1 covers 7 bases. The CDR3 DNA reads TGTGCCAGCAGCGTAGCGGGACAGCGATACAATGAGCAGTTCTTC. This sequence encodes CASSVAGQRYNEQFF. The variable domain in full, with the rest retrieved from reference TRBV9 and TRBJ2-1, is DSGVTQTPKHLITATGQRVTLRCSPRSGDLSVYWYQQSLDQGLQFLIQYYNGEERAKGNILERFSAQQFPDLHSELNLSSLELGDSALYFCASSVAGQRYNEQFFGPGTRLTVL.